What follows are 32 T cell receptor beta chains derived from one specimen sequenced in a study of monozygotic twins with inflammatory bowel disease. TCRdb re-called the 5' RACE reads and catalogs CDR3 proteins one per entry, DNA excluded. The listing contains tens of thousands of distinct CDR3 sequences. The sequencing input was blood. The source of these receptors is a human donor with ulcerative colitis or Crohn's disease, or a healthy co-twin of an affected twin (not recorded which).

V gene TRBV5-5 combines with J gene TRBJ1-2; TCRdb picks TRBD1, but there is no DNA to check that call. The CDR3 runs to 14 residues. The germline V gene encodes CDR1 SGHKS and CDR2 YYEKEE (reference sequence). CDR3 loop: CASSEGHPNYGYTF.

The gene calls are TRBV6-5 and TRBJ1-2; checking the TCRdb D call of TRBD1 is not possible without DNA. The CDR3 is 15 residues long. CDR1 is MNHEY and CDR2 is SVGAGI in the germline V gene. This chain's CDR3 is CASSYSKAGSYGYTF.

J is TRBJ2-5 and V is TRBV6-1. CDR1 and CDR2 from the germline V gene are MNHNS and SASEGT. The CDR3 covers 13 residues. The CDR3 is CASSELPRETQYF.

CDR3 sequence reads: CASRMTGASGNTIYF. The J gene is TRBJ1-3, the V gene TRBV7-9; TCRdb gives TRBD1 as the D gene, but with no DNA this cannot be confirmed. Germline V gene lookup returns CDR1 SEHNR and CDR2 FQNEAQ (reference sequence). The CDR3 is made up of 15 amino acids.

V gene TRBV7-2 combines with J gene TRBJ1-2; lacking DNA, the TRBD1 call made by TCRdb goes unchecked. This CDR3 comprises 12 residues. CDR1 SGHTA and CDR2 FQGNSA come from the germline V gene. The CDR3 loop is CASSPTGNGYTF.

The CDR3 reads CASSLLTGGEIAAHEQYF. The chain employs TRBV5-6 and TRBJ2-7; TCRdb lists TRBD1, though no DNA is available to test this call. Looked up from germline, CDR1 is SGHDT and CDR2 is YYEEEE. This CDR3 has 18 residues. Looking up the rest from reference TRBV5-6 and TRBJ2-7 gives the full variable domain: DAGVTQSPTHLIKTRGQQVTLRCSPKSGHDTVSWYQQALGQGPQFIFQYYEEEERQRGNFPDRFSGHQFPNYSSELNVNALLLGDSALYLCASSLLTGGEIAAHEQYFGPGTRLTVT.

This chain links TRBV5-1 with TRBJ1-1; TCRdb picks TRBD1, but there is no DNA to check that call. The CDR3 has 14 amino acids. Germline CDR1 reads SGHRS; CDR2 reads YFSETQ. The CDR3 reads CASSFGHKGTEAFF.

This chain links TRBV5-1 with TRBJ1-4. Germline loops: CDR1 SGHRS, CDR2 YFSETQ. The CDR3 extends over 13 amino acids. This CDR3 is CASSPSPNEKLFF.

The rearrangement uses TRBV7-2 and TRBJ1-6; with no DNA, the TCRdb D assignment of TRBD1 cannot be verified. Germline loops: CDR1 SGHTA, CDR2 FQGNSA. The CDR3 has 15 amino acids. CDR3 protein: CASSRGTGGNSPLHF.

The chain recombines TRBV6-5 with TRBJ1-4; the D call from TCRdb, TRBD1, cannot be confirmed without DNA. Germline CDR1 and CDR2: MNHEY and SVGAGI. The CDR3 contains 19 residues. The CDR3 protein is CASRREYRGLVPTNEKLFF.

The chain carries TRBV7-2 and TRBJ2-2. Germline CDR1 and CDR2: SGHTA and FQGNSA. The CDR3 is 13 residues long. The CDR3 loop is CASSPQGIGELFF.

This chain links TRBV20-1 with TRBJ1-5; TCRdb designates TRBD1, a call that cannot be tested without DNA. Germline CDR1 reads DFQATT; CDR2 reads SNEGSKA (reference sequence). This CDR3 region has 15 residues. The CDR3 sequence is CSAKEPGGADQPQHF.

The V call is TRBV20-1, the J call TRBJ2-1; with no DNA, the TCRdb D assignment of TRBD2 cannot be verified. Germline values: CDR1 DFQATT, CDR2 SNEGSKA (reference sequence). The CDR3 consists of 17 residues. The CDR3 protein is CSARALGLAGPYNEQFF.

The V and J genes are TRBV7-9 and TRBJ2-7. Germline V CDR1 and CDR2: SEHNR, FQNEAQ (reference sequence). This CDR3 comprises 15 residues. CDR3 region: CASSHPRSATYEQYF.

J is TRBJ1-2 and V is TRBV4-2. The CDR3 extends over 15 amino acids. CDR1 and CDR2 from the germline V gene are LGHNA and YNFKEQ. CDR3: CASSQDFGANYGYTF.

The V and J genes are TRBV7-7 and TRBJ1-3; TCRdb's assignment of TRBD1 cannot be checked, as there is no DNA. Germline lookup yields CDR1 SSHAT and CDR2 FNYEAQ (reference sequence). This CDR3 comprises 15 residues. The CDR3 loop is CASSADSNSGNTIYF.

J is TRBJ1-1 and V is TRBV6-1; the D gene TCRdb calls, TRBD1, cannot be checked with no DNA. The germline V gene encodes CDR1 MNHNS and CDR2 SASEGT. CDR3 length equals 17 residues. CDR3 sequence: CASSSEAQTGGNAEAFF.

This chain connects TRBV6-2 or TRBV6-3 to TRBJ1-5; with no DNA, the TCRdb D assignment of TRBD1 cannot be verified. This CDR3 contains 13 residues. From germline, CDR1 is MNHEY and CDR2 SVGEGT. The CDR3 sequence: CASTPTGNQPQHF.

The chain links TRBV20-1 to TRBJ2-3; TCRdb's assignment of TRBD2 cannot be checked, as there is no DNA. Looked up from germline, CDR1 is DFQATT and CDR2 is SNEGSKA (reference sequence). The CDR3 length is 18 residues. The chain's CDR3 is CSARDRSVAGWSTDTQYF.

This chain joins TRBV5-1 and TRBJ2-3; TCRdb outputs TRBD2, but without DNA this stays unchecked. This CDR3 region has 16 residues. Germline CDR1 is SGHRS and CDR2 is YFSETQ. CDR3 sequence: CASSLGVPSITDTQYF.

The rearrangement uses TRBV12-3 or TRBV12-4 and TRBJ2-3. The CDR3 extends over 13 amino acids. The CDR3 is CASSSIHLGTQYF.

The rearrangement joins TRBV2 to TRBJ2-4; TCRdb picks TRBD1, but there is no DNA to check that call. Germline V gene sequence: CDR1 SNHLY, CDR2 FYNNEI. This CDR3 region has 14 residues. CDR3 sequence: CASSRDQGVNIQYF.

The genes are TRBV7-6 and TRBJ2-3; TCRdb outputs TRBD2, but without DNA this stays unchecked. The length of the CDR3 is 16 residues. Germline CDR1 SGHVS, CDR2 FNYEAQ. CDR3 amino acids: CASSYRALAGTDTQYF.

The chain combines TRBV25-1 with TRBJ2-1; absent DNA, TCRdb's TRBD1 call cannot be checked. The CDR3 totals 12 residues. Per germline, CDR1 MGHDK and CDR2 SYGVNS. The CDR3 is CAIQTGHNEQFF. The whole variable domain, remainder taken from reference TRBV25-1 and TRBJ2-1, is EADIYQTPRYLVIGTGKKITLECSQTMGHDKMYWYQQDPGMELHLIHYSYGVNSTEKGDLSSESTVSRIRTEHFPLTLESARPSHTSQYLCAIQTGHNEQFFGPGTRLTVL.

V is TRBV28 and J is TRBJ2-1; TCRdb proposes TRBD2, but this gene call is untestable without DNA. This CDR3 has 16 residues. Germline V CDR1 and CDR2: MDHEN, SYDVKM. CDR3 sequence: CASSLLAGTTYNEQFF.

The chain couples TRBV29-1 to TRBJ1-1. This CDR3 comprises 11 residues. Germline V gene data show CDR1 as SQVTM and CDR2 as ANQGSEA. The CDR3: CSGLYQSEAFF.

The chain is built from TRBV20-1 and TRBJ1-5. CDR3 length: 13 amino acids. Germline-derived CDR1 and CDR2 are DFQATT and SNEGSKA (reference sequence). This chain's CDR3 is CSAGTYSNQPQHF.

This chain joins TRBV6-1 and TRBJ1-1; TCRdb reports TRBD1, a call that lacks DNA to check it against. CDR1 is MNHNS, CDR2 SASEGT, per germline. The CDR3 consists of 12 residues. The CDR3 reads CASIRDTPTAFF.

The rearrangement links TRBV12-3 or TRBV12-4 to TRBJ2-1; the D call of TRBD2 rests on TCRdb alone, since no DNA is present to check it. The CDR3 sequence is 15 residues long. CDR3: CASSHRRLGNNEQFF.

The chain joins TRBV10-3 to TRBJ1-1; absent DNA, TCRdb's TRBD1 call cannot be checked. The CDR3 has 15 amino acids. CDR1 and CDR2 (germline): ENHRY, SYGVKD. CDR3 residues: CAISESGGTGIEAFF.

The chain carries TRBV6-1 and TRBJ2-2; TCRdb selects TRBD1, and the lack of DNA leaves this call unchecked. This CDR3 has 14 amino acids. Germline CDR1 and CDR2: MNHNS and SASEGT. CDR3: CASTRTGTTGELFF.

The chain recombines TRBV15 with TRBJ2-1; the TCRdb D gene call, TRBD1, has no DNA to confirm it. Germline lookup yields CDR1 LNHNV and CDR2 YYDKDF (reference sequence). This CDR3 region has 15 residues. CDR3 residues: CATSRVWTGWNEQFF.